A single sample is the source of the 20 T cell receptor beta chains below, sequenced in a study of T cell clonotyping in hematopoietic cell transplantation. Data came from immunoSEQ multiplex PCR; TCRdb stores just in-frame clones and leaves some out. The table records under 30,000 clones, around nine tenths of them present only once. The source material was PBMCs, sampled 100 days after allogeneic stem cell transplant. The receptors come from a female patient in her fifties or sixties who had an allogeneic stem cell transplant from a related donor, so the T cells may come from the graft donor. Some clones in this sample may be carry-over from other donors' samples.

This sequence joins TRBV5-8 and TRBJ1-6, with D hard to call. Trimming took off 0 bases at V and 7 bases at J, with 8 bases between the two ends. The CDR3 runs 14 residues. Germline V gene sequence: CDR1 SGHTS, CDR2 YDEGEE. CDR3 nucleotide sequence: TGTGCCAGCAGCTTGGGGGCGGGGAATTCACCCCTCCACTTT. It specifies CASSLGAGNSPLHF. The full variable domain, with the rest looked up from reference TRBV5-8 and TRBJ1-6, is EAGVTQSPTHLIKTRGQQATLRCSPISGHTSVYWYQQALGLGLQFLLWYDEGEERNRGNFPPRFSGRQFPNYSSELNVNALELEDSALYLCASSLGAGNSPLHFGNGTRLTVT.

V and J are TRBV5-4 and TRBJ2-7; D possibly uses TRBD1 or TRBD2 (6 bases each). CDR3 length equals 14 residues. Germline CDR1 SGHNT, CDR2 YYREEE (reference sequence). V dropped 1 base and J dropped 1 base, with 9 bases sitting between them. CDR3 bases: TGTGCCAGCAGCTTGAAAGGGGGGTCCTACGAGCAGTACTTC. This codes for CASSLKGGSYEQYF.

The V gene is TRBV28, the J gene TRBJ1-6; the D gene is possibly TRBD1 (5 bases). The germline CDR1 and CDR2 sequences are MDHEN and SYDVKM. The CDR3 runs 15 residues. Trimming left V 2 bases short and J 5 bases short, with 10 bases between. CDR3: CASSLSGGDNSPLHF. DNA for the CDR3: TGTGCCAGCAGTTTAAGCGGGGGTGATAATTCACCCCTCCACTTT.

This clone was picked up one time. This chain uses TRBV7-8 with TRBJ2-7; D is possibly TRBD2 (6 bases). Germline CDR1 and CDR2: SGHVS and FQNEAQ. The germline V and J ends were trimmed by 4 bases and 0 bases, with 13 bases remaining between them. The CDR3 has 15 residues. The CDR3 reads CASSSGGTDSYEQYF. CDR3 DNA: TGTGCCAGCAGCTCCGGAGGGACGGACTCCTACGAGCAGTACTTC.

The V call is TRBV4-2, the J call TRBJ2-2, with unresolved D. Germline CDR1 and CDR2: LGHNA and YNFKEQ. Trimming pared 1 base from V and 0 bases from J, leaving 9 bases between. The CDR3 runs 16 residues. The chain's CDR3 is CASSQGIDANTGELFF. CDR3 in DNA: TGTGCCAGCAGCCAAGGGATTGATGCGAACACCGGGGAGCTGTTTTTT.

The V call is TRBV6-1, the J call TRBJ2-1; 8 bases fit TRBD2. Germline-derived CDR1 and CDR2 are MNHNS and SASEGT. The V segment lost 0 bases and the J segment 2 bases; nucleotides outside the gene matches: 3. This CDR3 contains 16 residues. The CDR3 DNA reads as TGTGCCAGCAGTGAAGCGTACGGGGGGGCCTACAATGAGCAGTTCTTC. Protein product: CASSEAYGGAYNEQFF.

V and J are TRBV2 and TRBJ2-3, with a possible D match to TRBD2 (6 bases). CDR3 length: 12 amino acids. In germline, CDR1 is SNHLY, CDR2 FYNNEI. V shed 6 bases and J shed 10 bases, with 14 bases lying between them. Written as DNA, the CDR3 is TGTGCCAGCAGAGTCTACGGGGGAGCGCAGTATTTT. It translates to CASRVYGGAQYF.

The chain recombines TRBV30 with TRBJ1-3; D remains ambiguous. The CDR3 has 13 amino acids. Trimming pared 0 bases from V and 4 bases from J, leaving 7 bases between. Germline values: CDR1 GTSNPN, CDR2 SVGIG (reference sequence). CDR3 protein: CAWSVDVGNTIYF. In DNA, the CDR3 is TGTGCCTGGAGTGTAGACGTCGGAAACACCATATATTTT.

This clone is judged medium-sized. This sequence joins TRBV10-3 and TRBJ1-1; D perhaps matches TRBD1 (5 bases). The CDR3 runs to 12 residues. V lost 2 bases to trimming and J lost 11 bases, with 12 bases between them. Germline assignment: CDR1 ENHRY and CDR2 SYGVKD. The CDR3 sequence: CAISEGGYSAFF. The DNA of the CDR3 is TGTGCCATCAGTGAGGGGGGGTACTCGGCTTTCTTT.

V gene TRBV11-1 combines with J gene TRBJ1-2; D is uncertain. CDR3 size: 15 residues. V lost 4 bases and J 0 bases, leaving 12 bases between the germline ends. Germline CDR1 SGHAT, CDR2 FQDESV (reference sequence). This CDR3 is CASSSSGSPNYGYTF. The CDR3 bases are TGTGCCAGCAGCTCGTCAGGATCGCCTAACTATGGCTACACCTTC.

V usage is TRBV29-1 and J usage is TRBJ1-3, with D tentatively TRBD1 (5 bases). This CDR3 has 13 amino acids. CDR1 is SQVTM, CDR2 ANQGSEA, per germline. The V end was cut by 4 bases, the J end by 7 bases, with 14 bases between. The CDR3 region has the DNA TGCAGCGTTGGACCAAGCCCAGGGAACACCATATATTTT. Encoded protein: CSVGPSPGNTIYF.

The J gene is TRBJ2-7, the V gene TRBV6-5; possible D gene TRBD1, 6 bases. Trimming pared 0 bases from V and 3 bases from J, leaving 9 bases between. The CDR3 length is 14 residues. Germline V gene sequence: CDR1 MNHEY, CDR2 SVGAGI. CDR3 in DNA: TGTGCCAGCAGTTACTCAGGACAGATCTACGAGCAGTACTTC. Amino acids: CASSYSGQIYEQYF.

This sequence joins TRBV19 and TRBJ1-1; 8 nucleotides line up with TRBD1. Unmatched junction bases numbered 2, after V lost 4 bases and J lost 7 bases. The V gene's germline CDR1 is LNHDA and CDR2 SQIVND (reference sequence). The CDR3 runs to 12 residues. The CDR3 is CASSKDRGEAFF. CDR3 sequence (DNA): TGTGCCAGTAGTAAAGACAGGGGTGAAGCTTTCTTT.

CDR3 sequence (DNA): TGTGCCAGCAGCCTACCAGGGGGCAGAGCTTTCTTT. This encodes CASSLPGGRAFF. This sequence joins TRBV6-5 and TRBJ1-1, with TRBD1 matching over 8 bases. The CDR3 consists of 12 residues. Trimming at V came to 6 bases and at J to 10 bases, leaving 7 bases not matched to a gene. CDR1 and CDR2 from the germline V gene are MNHEY and SVGAGI.

This clone was found a few times. The chain is built from TRBV4-1 and TRBJ2-1, with 8 bases aligning to TRBD1. CDR1 is MGHRA, CDR2 YSYEKL, per germline. CDR3 length: 16 residues. The V and J ends lost 5 bases and 5 bases, in that order; junction bases with no gene match: 11. CDR3 region: CASSYRQGSLNNEQFF. DNA for the CDR3: TGCGCCAGCAGCTACCGACAGGGGTCCCTAAACAATGAGCAGTTCTTC.

The chain recombines TRBV13 with TRBJ1-3; 8 bases match TRBD1. The junction had 18 bases not matched to a gene; V was cut back by 5 bases and J by 0 bases. The germline gives CDR1 PRHDT, CDR2 FYEKMQ (reference sequence). The CDR3 is made up of 20 amino acids. The CDR3 reads CASSRLDRVLVSDSGNTIYF. In nucleotides, the CDR3 is TGTGCCAGCAGCCGGCTGGACAGGGTTTTAGTCTCGGACTCTGGAAACACCATATATTTT.

With regard to this clone: Within the sample, other DNA sequences also encode this same CDR3. The rearrangement links TRBV2 to TRBJ2-3, with TRBD1 identical over 8 bases. The ends lost 7 bases at V and 8 bases at J; junction bases unmatched: 14. The CDR3 runs 15 residues. Germline V gene lookup returns CDR1 SNHLY and CDR2 FYNNEI. The CDR3 sequence: CASTSDRASAVTQYF. CDR3 in DNA: TGTGCCAGCACTTCGGACAGGGCGTCAGCAGTTACGCAGTATTTT.

The chain couples TRBV5-1 to TRBJ1-6; weak D call: TRBD1 (5 bases). Germline CDR1 is SGHRS and CDR2 is YFSETQ. The CDR3 runs 13 residues. Trimming removed 8 bases from V and 6 bases from J, with 12 bases in between. The CDR3, as DNA: TGCGCCAGTCGACTGCAGGGTAATTCACCCCTCCACTTT. This translates into CASRLQGNSPLHF.

The chain couples TRBV6-1 to TRBJ1-1, with D perhaps TRBD1 (6 bases). This CDR3 comprises 13 residues. From germline, CDR1 is MNHNS and CDR2 SASEGT. The V end lost 3 bases, the J end lost 6 bases, and 11 bases lay between the germline ends. CDR3 bases: TGTGCCAGCAGTGAGTACAGGGACCCTGAAGCTTTCTTT. It yields the protein CASSEYRDPEAFF.

V is TRBV25-1 and J is TRBJ1-1, with D unclear. Germline lookup yields CDR1 MGHDK and CDR2 SYGVNS. The CDR3 length is 13 residues. Trimming removed 6 bases from V and 5 bases from J, with 13 bases in between. The CDR3 loop reads CASRGASRTEAFF. The CDR3 DNA follows: TGTGCCAGCAGGGGAGCCTCGAGGACTGAAGCTTTCTTT.